A selection of T cell receptor beta chains follows, all from one sample in a study of blood T cells in healthy people across ages. TCRdb recomputed calls from the 5' RACE reads with MiXCR, one row per CDR3 protein. The sample comprises roughly 1,500,000 distinct CDR3 sequences, around two fifths of which are singletons, and around 8% rests with the top ten. Sequenced sample: blood. These receptors all stem from a woman aged 18-35 years in good health. Each CDR3 is given with its conserved first and last residue. A D gene is named only where the DNA matches it firmly. A clone size is listed for some rows: how often the clone was seen (once, few, many), or a class if it is expanded.

v_gene	j_gene	d_gene	abundance	CDR3aa	CDR3nt
TRBV6-1	TRBJ2-7	.	.	CASSVWLRFWKDMCEQYF	TGTGCCAGCAGTGTTTGGCTCAGGTTTTGGAAGGACATGTGCGAGCAGTACTTC
TRBV14	TRBJ2-1	.	once	CAGSQVLGSNEQFF	TGTGCCGGCAGCCAAGTCCTGGGGTCCAATGAGCAGTTCTTC
TRBV20-1	TRBJ2-7	TRBD2	few	CSAEKPGLVHEQYF	TGCAGTGCTGAGAAGCCGGGACTAGTCCACGAGCAGTACTTC
TRBV7-2	TRBJ2-5	.	.	CASSTYWDFQEAQYF	TGTGCCAGCAGCACCTATTGGGACTTTCAAGAGGCCCAGTACTTC
TRBV12-3/TRBV12-4	TRBJ1-2	.	.	CASSLLMDIGYTF	TGTGCCAGCAGTTTACTCATGGATATTGGCTACACCTTC
TRBV5-8	TRBJ2-5	TRBD2	.	CASSLRAGVEQYF	TGTGCCAGCAGCCTACGAGCGGGAGTTGAGCAGTACTTC
TRBV5-1	TRBJ2-5	.	.	CASSWVGNEQYF	TGCGCCAGCAGCTGGGTTGGCAATGAGCAGTACTTC
TRBV5-1	TRBJ2-1	.	few	CASSFATVRRNEQFF	TGCGCCAGCAGCTTCGCCACGGTGAGGCGCAATGAGCAGTTCTTC
TRBV12-3/TRBV12-4	TRBJ1-1	.	.	CASNPMGGGMNTEAFF	TGTGCCAGCAACCCCATGGGGGGGGGAATGAACACTGAAGCTTTCTTT
TRBV5-1	TRBJ2-7	.	.	CASRQVSDEQYF	TGCGCCAGCCGACAGGTTAGCGACGAGCAGTACTTC
TRBV20-1	TRBJ1-2	.	.	CSARELGRGGTNYGYTF	TGCAGTGCTAGAGAGTTGGGCAGGGGAGGAACTAACTATGGCTACACCTTC
TRBV7-9	TRBJ2-7	TRBD2	.	CASSLGTSGDPYEQYF	TGTGCCAGCAGCTTGGGGACTAGCGGGGACCCCTACGAGCAGTACTTC
TRBV12-5	TRBJ2-1	.	.	CASGLFTSSRQFF	TGTGCTAGTGGTTTGTTTACCTCATCTCGGCAGTTCTTC
TRBV5-1	TRBJ2-7	.	.	CASSLDSASPYEQYF	TGCGCCAGCAGCTTGGACAGCGCTTCCCCCTACGAGCAGTACTTC
TRBV3-1	TRBJ2-7	.	.	CASSQGVRAYEQYF	TGTGCCAGCAGCCAAGGGGTTAGAGCCTACGAGCAGTACTTC
TRBV27	TRBJ2-3	TRBD1	.	CASSLSDRGLTDTQYF	TGTGCCAGCAGTTTATCGGACAGGGGGCTCACAGATACGCAGTATTTT
TRBV20-1	TRBJ2-3	TRBD2	.	CSARATSGNLDTQYF	TGCAGTGCTAGAGCTACTAGCGGGAATCTAGATACGCAGTATTTT
TRBV5-1	TRBJ2-1	.	many	CASSLAQRKYNEQFF	TGCGCCAGCAGCTTGGCCCAGCGGAAATACAATGAGCAGTTCTTC
TRBV29-1	TRBJ2-5	.	.	CSVCPDGQETQYF	TGCAGCGTTTGTCCCGACGGTCAAGAGACCCAGTACTTC
TRBV25-1	TRBJ2-7	TRBD1	.	CASRRTGENEQYF	TGTGCCAGCAGGAGGACAGGGGAGAACGAGCAGTACTTC
TRBV12-3/TRBV12-4	TRBJ2-1	.	.	CASSFARSGAGWNEQFF	TGTGCCAGCAGTTTTGCTCGTTCAGGGGCCGGCTGGAATGAGCAGTTCTTC
TRBV28	TRBJ2-1	.	.	CASSLGWRGSNEQFF	TGTGCCAGCAGTTTAGGCTGGCGGGGAAGTAATGAGCAGTTCTTC
TRBV11-2	TRBJ2-7	.	once	CASSIRLVGRIYNEQYF	TGTGCCAGCAGCATCCGACTAGTTGGTAGGATCTACAATGAGCAGTACTTC
TRBV7-3	TRBJ2-5	TRBD1	.	CASSPATGLETQYF	TGTGCCAGCAGCCCTGCGACAGGGTTAGAGACCCAGTACTTC
TRBV6-1	TRBJ2-1	.	.	CASRPALGPHNEQFF	TGTGCCAGCAGGCCCGCCTTAGGGCCCCACAATGAGCAGTTCTTC
TRBV6-2/TRBV6-3	TRBJ2-3	TRBD2	.	CASKELAGPTDTQYF	TGTGCCAGCAAGGAACTAGCGGGGCCCACAGATACGCAGTATTTT
TRBV20-1	TRBJ1-5	.	.	CSAQPTGGHGPQHF	TGCAGTGCGCAACCGACAGGAGGACATGGGCCCCAGCATTTT
TRBV7-2	TRBJ2-1	TRBD2	few	CASSPRLRDYLYNEQFF	TGTGCCAGCAGTCCCCGCCTCCGGGACTACCTTTACAATGAGCAGTTCTTC
TRBV5-1	TRBJ2-7	.	.	CASSLYRLENNEQYF	TGCGCCAGCAGCTTATACAGGTTGGAGAACAATGAGCAGTACTTC
TRBV4-1	TRBJ1-2	TRBD1	.	CASSQVDRGISNYGYTF	TGCGCCAGCAGCCAAGTCGACAGGGGTATCTCTAACTATGGCTACACCTTC
TRBV7-9	TRBJ2-1	TRBD1	.	CASSLEGALWNEQFF	TGTGCCAGCAGCTTAGAGGGGGCGCTTTGGAATGAGCAGTTCTTC
TRBV6-5	TRBJ2-5	.	few	CASSYGQVQETQYF	TGTGCCAGCAGTTACGGGCAGGTCCAAGAGACCCAGTACTTC
TRBV10-3	TRBJ2-7	TRBD1	few	CAITPGQGGREQYF	TGTGCCATCACCCCAGGACAGGGAGGTCGGGAGCAGTACTTC
TRBV10-3	TRBJ1-2	.	.	CAIRDGRLYGYTF	TGTGCCATCAGGGACGGACGGCTCTATGGCTACACCTTC
TRBV5-1	TRBJ2-7	TRBD1	.	CASSLGVQGAGEQYF	TGCGCCAGCAGCTTGGGGGTTCAGGGGGCTGGCGAGCAGTACTTC
TRBV12-3/TRBV12-4	TRBJ2-3	TRBD2	.	CASSLGRGGHAQYF	TGTGCCAGCAGTTTGGGCCGGGGGGGCCATGCGCAGTATTTT
TRBV6-9	TRBJ2-5	.	.	CASSYARDIQETQYF	TGTGCCAGCAGTTATGCAAGGGACATTCAAGAGACCCAGTACTTC
TRBV5-1	TRBJ2-7	TRBD2	.	CASSLKLAGGAYEQYF	TGCGCCAGCAGCTTGAAACTAGCGGGAGGGGCCTACGAGCAGTACTTC
TRBV7-2	TRBJ1-6	.	.	CASSLTDTNSPPHF	TGTGCCAGCAGCTTAACAGATACCAATTCACCCCCCCACTTT
TRBV28	TRBJ2-4	TRBD1	once	CASSLHQGAQAGQYF	TGTGCCAGCAGTTTACACCAGGGGGCCCAGGCGGGGCAGTACTTC
TRBV3-1	TRBJ2-2	.	.	CASSQADRNTGELFF	TGTGCCAGCAGCCAGGCCGACAGGAACACCGGGGAGCTGTTTTTT
TRBV7-9	TRBJ2-3	.	.	CASSQSSANAGDTQYF	TGTGCCAGCAGCCAATCCTCCGCGAATGCGGGAGATACGCAGTATTTT
TRBV28	TRBJ1-2	.	.	CASSLREQGFYGYTF	TGTGCCAGCAGTTTAAGGGAACAGGGCTTCTATGGCTACACCTTC
TRBV6-1	TRBJ2-1	.	few	CASSEGAGVGSNEQFF	TGTGCCAGCAGTGAAGGGGCAGGTGTGGGATCCAATGAGCAGTTCTTC
TRBV20-1	TRBJ2-3	.	.	CSANVDTQYF	TGCAGTGCTAACGTGGATACGCAGTATTTT
TRBV27	TRBJ2-1	TRBD2	.	CASSPAGREQFF	TGTGCCAGCAGTCCCGCCGGGAGGGAGCAGTTCTTC
TRBV12-3/TRBV12-4	TRBJ1-1	.	few	CASNPGGGTEAFF	TGTGCCAGCAACCCTGGGGGGGGAACTGAAGCTTTCTTT
TRBV7-3	TRBJ2-6	.	.	CASSNRSGASSGANVLTF	TGTGCCAGCAGCAACCGTAGCGGCGCAAGCTCTGGGGCCAACGTCCTGACTTTC
TRBV12-3/TRBV12-4	TRBJ1-4	TRBD1	once	CASSRDRGSGKLFF	TGTGCCAGCAGCCGGGACAGGGGGAGTGGAAAACTGTTTTTT
TRBV6-5	TRBJ2-2	.	.	CASSYLDRDPPIDTGELFF	TGTGCCAGCAGTTACTTAGACCGGGACCCTCCCATAGACACCGGGGAGCTGTTTTTT
TRBV12-3/TRBV12-4	TRBJ2-1	.	.	CASSLEGVEQFF	TGTGCCAGCAGCCTAGAGGGAGTTGAGCAGTTCTTC
TRBV20-1	TRBJ2-1	.	.	CSARDKGWFTNEQFF	TGCAGTGCTAGAGATAAGGGGTGGTTTACCAATGAGCAGTTCTTC
TRBV6-2/TRBV6-3	TRBJ2-3	TRBD2	.	CASSYSKSSGESDTQYF	TGTGCCAGCAGTTACTCGAAATCTAGCGGGGAGTCAGATACGCAGTATTTT